Listed below are T cell receptor beta chains from one sample, sequenced in a study of T cells in Graves' hyperthyroidism and ophthalmopathy. TCRdb re-called the multiplex PCR reads through MiXCR, storing one row per CDR3 protein. The top ten clones hold 44% of a sample with 490,000 or so distinct CDR3 sequences, approximately 48% of them seen once. The sequenced sample was peripheral blood or thyroid tissue (not recorded which). The receptors shown here come from an adult woman with Graves' disease, either hyperthyroidism or ophthalmopathy (not recorded which). Each CDR3 is given with its conserved first and last residue. D genes are given only for firm matches. Clone size is not always given. Where it is, it says once, few, many or a class for expanded clones.

clone_size j_call v_call d_call cdr3_nt cdr3_aa
few TRBJ2-5 TRBV20-1 - TGCAGTGCTAGAAGACAGATGAATCAGCCCCAGTACTTC CSARRQMNQPQYF
few TRBJ1-1 TRBV7-3 TRBD1 TGTGCCAGCATGCCCGGGACAGCGAACACCGAAGCTTTCTTT CASMPGTANTEAFF
- TRBJ2-7 TRBV7-9 - TGTGCTAGAGACCAATACGGGACGACCTACGAGCAGTACTTC CARDQYGTTYEQYF
many TRBJ2-7 TRBV19 TRBD1 TGTGCCAGTAGTATCCGATGGACAGGGCCTTCCTACGAGCAGTACTTC CASSIRWTGPSYEQYF
many TRBJ2-2 TRBV7-3 - TGTGCCAGCAGCTCGACCAGCGGCCACGCGAACACCGGGGAGCTGTTTTTT CASSSTSGHANTGELFF
- TRBJ1-6 TRBV2 - TGTGCCAGCAGTATGGACAGTACTACCCTCCACTTT CASSMDSTTLHF
few TRBJ2-3 TRBV10-1 TRBD2 TGCGCCAGCAGTGAAGGGGCTAGCGGGAGTGCGCAGTATTTT CASSEGASGSAQYF
few TRBJ1-5 TRBV10-2 - TGCGCCAGCAGTGCTAGGACAGTCCATGGCAATCAGCCCCAGCATTTT CASSARTVHGNQPQHF
- TRBJ1-6 TRBV7-8 - TGTGCCAGCAGCTTAACCGGAGGGCTTATGTCTTCACCCCTCCACTTT CASSLTGGLMSSPLHF
few TRBJ2-7 TRBV12-3/TRBV12-4 TRBD1 TGTGCCAGCAGTGATATACCGGGACAGGGGACGGGTGAGCAGTACTTC CASSDIPGQGTGEQYF
- TRBJ2-5 TRBV24-1 - TGTGCCACCAGTGATGGGCAGGCGGAGGGACGAGAGACCCAGTACTTC CATSDGQAEGRETQYF